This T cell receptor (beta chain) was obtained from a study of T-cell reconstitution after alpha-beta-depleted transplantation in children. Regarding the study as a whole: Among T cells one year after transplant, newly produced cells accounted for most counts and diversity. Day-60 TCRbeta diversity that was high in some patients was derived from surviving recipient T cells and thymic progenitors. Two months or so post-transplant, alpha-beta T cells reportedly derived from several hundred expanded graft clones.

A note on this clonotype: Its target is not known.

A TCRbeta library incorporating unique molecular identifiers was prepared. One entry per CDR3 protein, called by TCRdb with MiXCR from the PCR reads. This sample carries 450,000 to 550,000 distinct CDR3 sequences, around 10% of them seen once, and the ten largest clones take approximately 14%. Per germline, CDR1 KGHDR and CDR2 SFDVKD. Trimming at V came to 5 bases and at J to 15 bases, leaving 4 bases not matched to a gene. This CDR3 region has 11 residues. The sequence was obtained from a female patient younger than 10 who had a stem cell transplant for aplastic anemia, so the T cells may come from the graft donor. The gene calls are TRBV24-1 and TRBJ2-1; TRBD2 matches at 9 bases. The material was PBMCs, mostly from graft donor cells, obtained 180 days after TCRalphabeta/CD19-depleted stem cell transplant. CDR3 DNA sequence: TGTGCCACCAGTGCTAGCGGGAAGGCGTTCTTC. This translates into CATSASGKAFF.